One sample yielded the 5 T cell receptor beta chains listed below, sequenced in a study of T cells in localized non-small cell lung cancer. Using immunoSEQ multiplex PCR, the repertoire was profiled, and TCRdb retains in-frame clones only, with some absent. The table includes roughly 5,400 clones, under 40% detected once. Sequencing used lung tumor tissue, obtained before any cancer treatment. The source is a male donor aged 60 or older with stage I squamous cell lung carcinoma.

In its sample, this clone was seen once. CDR3 coding DNA: TGTGCCAGTAGAAACAGGGGTGGGAATGAAAAACTGTTTTTT. It is translated as CASRNRGGNEKLFF. J is TRBJ1-4 and V is TRBV19, with 7 bases identical to TRBD1. The CDR3 loop spans 14 amino acids. Germline CDR1 is LNHDA and CDR2 is SQIVND (reference sequence). V lost 6 bases and J lost 5; bases outside the gene matches: 6.

This chain uses TRBV2 with TRBJ1-1, with D perhaps matching TRBD1 (6 bases). V shed 7 bases and J shed 5 bases, with 14 bases lying between them. Germline CDR1 reads SNHLY; CDR2 reads FYNNEI. This CDR3 contains 13 residues. CDR3 sequence (DNA): TGTGCCAGCATGGACAGTTGGAGGACTGAAGCTTTCTTT. Translation gives CASMDSWRTEAFF.

This clone is categorized as medium-sized (0.01 to 0.1%). The rearrangement uses TRBV11-3 and TRBJ1-6, with 7 bases aligning to TRBD1. Germline V gene sequence: CDR1 SGHNT, CDR2 YENEEA. V trimming: 2 bases; J trimming: 10 bases; junction bases outside the gene matches: 5. The CDR3 runs to 14 residues. The CDR3 DNA is TGTGCCAGCAGCTTACGACAGGGTTGGTCACCCCTCCACTTT. Translating gives CASSLRQGWSPLHF.

The rearrangement joins TRBV6-8 to TRBJ1-1; 8 bases fit TRBD1. V shed 6 bases and J 1 base; nucleotides not matched to a gene: 13. The CDR3 loop spans 17 amino acids. In germline, CDR1 is MNHGY, CDR2 SAAAGT. CDR3 DNA sequence: TGTGCCAGCAGCCCCACGCCGACAGGGGTCTGGAACACTGAAGCTTTCTTT. This codes for CASSPTPTGVWNTEAFF.

The CDR3 nucleotides read TGTGCCAGCTCACCAGGCAGGGCTGAGACCCAGTACTTC. Residues: CASSPGRAETQYF. V gene TRBV18 combines with J gene TRBJ2-5, with D tentatively TRBD1 (5 bases). Germline V lookup: CDR1 KGHSH, CDR2 LQKENI. The CDR3 is made up of 13 amino acids. V lost 2 bases, J lost 5 bases, and 9 bases lay in between.